This T cell receptor beta chain comes out of a study of vaccination effects on CD4 cells after COVID-19 (dated by TCRdb to the early 2020s). Regarding the complete study: To identify antigen-specific CD4+ T cell clonotypes by their expansion, the ViraFEST assay first stimulated PBMC with viral peptide pools and then applied TCR sequencing. Each participant received two doses of an mRNA SARS-CoV-2 vaccine, either BNT162b2 or mRNA-1273. About 1.8 million PBMC per well were cultured with about 9 ug/ml peptides in IMDM containing roughly 5% human AB serum, approximately 10 IU/ml IL-2 and gentamicin. The study compared SARS-CoV-2 spike-specific CD4+ TCR repertoires before and after mRNA vaccination in COVID-19 convalescent patients and infection-naive vaccine recipients. Altogether, around 11 COVID-19 convalescent patients and 4 SARS-CoV-2-naive healthy vaccine recipients made up the full study. In the study, cultures from other donors were sequenced using the Oncomine TCR Beta short-read assay on an Illumina iSeq 100. Here is what the overall study found, with its caveats: At late post-vaccination timepoints, both infection-induced and vaccine-induced clones showed marked clonal contraction, consistent with waning T cell responses. Only a small number of convalescent patients were included, and no early post-infection timepoints were available, which limited the study. In healthy vaccine recipients, vaccine-induced clones were almost all SARS-CoV-2 mono-reactive, with only 1 of 255 cross-reactive with common cold coronaviruses.

Turning to this clone: Its antigen target is currently unknown. No much larger clone is present one base from it, and per-base qualities are unavailable.

Library prep was done by the immunoSEQ multiplex PCR assay. DNA from the cultured, isolated CD4+ T cells was subjected to TCR beta CDR3 sequencing. For the original study's pipeline: Non-productive TCR sequences were removed, reads were trimmed to the CDR3 region, and CDR3s of at least 7 amino acids were retained. Antigen-specific clonotypes were identified with the MANAFEST web app by comparing expansion in peptide wells against reference cultures. To count as positive, a clone had to show expansion at FDR<0.05 compared with the reference and with all other wells, an odds ratio above 5, and a frequency above 0.1% in two replicate wells. Cross-reactive clonotypes were defined as significantly expanded in SARS-CoV-2 spike wells and in at least one common cold coronavirus spike condition. CDR3 similarity was assessed by Levenshtein distance with the stringdist R package, and unrooted trees were built with ape in R 3.6.1. TCRdb holds this immuneACCESS table with in-frame rearrangements only. Some clones are missing; in checked studies, unresolved V genes explain under half, and the rest has no known cause. The V and J calls and clone size come from that table; D and trimming were worked out from the DNA. In this sample the table shows approximately 40,000 clones, 82% of which occur a single time. 2.5% to 3.5% of the sample rests with the top ten.

In the germline V gene, CDR1 corresponds to SGHRS and CDR2 to YFSETQ. The CDR3 contains 14 residues, cysteine and phenylalanine counted. The only DNA kept is the CDR3, 42 bases in frame from the first base. Cut back by 4 bases and 1 base, the V and J ends lie 11 bases apart. After roughly 11 days of culture, CD4+ T cells were isolated with the EasySep CD4+ T cell isolation kit. The absence of prior SARS-CoV-2 infection in healthy vaccine recipients was confirmed by negative nucleocapsid antibodies before and after vaccination. Half of the culture medium was replaced with fresh IL-2-containing medium on days 3 and 7. Unless noted otherwise, every peptide stimulation condition was grown in triplicate wells. PBMC were separated from whole blood using Ficoll-Paque Plus gradient centrifugation and were then either cryopreserved at -140C or used fresh. The QIAamp micro DNA kit was used to extract genomic DNA from the cultured CD4+ T cells.

Recombination joined TRBV5-1 with TRBJ2-5, with a weak D call of TRBD2 (6 bases match). This TCR derives from a human donor who received a COVID-19 vaccine. The source material was CD4+ T cells from PBMCs cultured without peptide, sampled before COVID-19 vaccination. At the DNA level, the sequence is TGCGCCAGCAGCCGGGAGTCCACCCAAGAGACCCAGTACTTC. Its protein reads: CASSRESTQETQYF.